This T cell receptor (beta chain) was captured by sequencing in a study of beta chain features in type 1 diabetes. Whole-study context: Across every sample, 107,917,701 sorted cells were examined in total. The study's findings and limits: Possibly, sequencing cDNA over-represented cells that had high TCR expression levels. PCR may have favored shorter templates equally in patients and controls. All four CD4+ subsets from Type 1 diabetes patients carried moderately but significantly shorter TCRB CDR3s. At VDJ recombination sites, type 1 diabetes patients had fewer insertions and more deleted nucleotides.

All of the isolated RNA was reverse transcribed, so expressed TCRB transcripts were sequenced. Produced via immunoSEQ multiplex PCR; TCRdb's table is partial and in-frame only. This sample yields about 170,000 clones, of which approximately 7.9% are seen a single time; 0.5% belongs to the top ten. The CDR3 contains 12 residues. Of note for this clone: As yet, its antigen is unknown.

The specimen sequenced was central memory CD4+ T cells from blood. The sequence was obtained from a man aged 18-30 years with type 1 diabetes. The V gene is TRBV21-1, the J gene TRBJ2-1; the table assigns TRBD2, which was not confirmed against the DNA. TRBV21-1 counts as a pseudogene. The CDR3 region is CASSKAIEEQFF. The DNA for the CDR3 is TGTGCCAGCAGCAAAGCTATCGAGGAGCAGTTCTTC.